The source of this T cell receptor (beta chain) is a study of T cells in Graves' hyperthyroidism and ophthalmopathy. Notes on the study in general: Clonotypes that were expanded in thyroid above 0.001 mostly appeared in blood too. Model-based prediction identified ophthalmopathy a median approximately 6.2 months prior to its onset.

The CDR3 consists of 16 residues. Germline CDR1 MDHEN, CDR2 SYDVKM. Trimming left V 4 bases short and J 2 bases short, with 15 bases between. Regarding this clonotype: No antigen is known for it.

Template material for amplifying TCR beta CDR3 regions consisted of RNA transcripts. First-round RT-PCR with HTBI primers amplified the TCR CDR3 region. TCRdb fed the multiplex PCR reads into MiXCR, producing one record per CDR3 protein. Of fewer than 600,000 distinct CDR3 sequences in the sample, 14% are singletons; the top ten hold more than 11%. Thyroid ultrasound, orbital computed tomography, clinical symptoms, and serum thyroxine and TRAb underpinned diagnoses. This TCR derives from a middle-aged woman with Graves' hyperthyroidism. V usage is TRBV28 and J usage is TRBJ1-3; TRBD1 might be the D (6 bases). Sequenced: blood. Written as DNA, the CDR3 is TGTGCCAGCAGTTCCCGGACAGATGATACTGGAAACACCATATATTTT. It specifies CASSSRTDDTGNTIYF.